These 21 T cell receptor beta chains were all obtained from the same sample, sequenced in a study of blood T cell repertoires in COVID-19. Produced via immunoSEQ multiplex PCR; TCRdb's table is partial and in-frame only. The sample yields approximately 260,000 clones, approximately 83% seen once. The specimen was PBMCs or T cells enriched from blood (not recorded which). The source is a woman aged 35 to 49 with acute COVID-19.

The rearrangement uses TRBV27 and TRBJ2-7; 9 nucleotides agree with TRBD1. The CDR3 is 18 amino acids. Germline values: CDR1 MNHEY, CDR2 SMNVEV (reference sequence). V was pared by 1 base and J by 4 bases, with 14 bases of the junction left unmatched. CDR3 in amino acids: CASSLFPPTGGKHYEQYF. The CDR3 DNA reads as TGTGCCAGCAGTTTATTCCCGCCAACAGGGGGCAAACATTACGAGCAGTACTTC.

A single count supports this clone. The V and J genes are TRBV27 and TRBJ1-6; 7 nucleotides agree with TRBD1. J was trimmed by 0 bases and V by 3 bases; bases with no gene match: 11. This CDR3 has 19 amino acids. Germline lookup yields CDR1 MNHEY and CDR2 SMNVEV (reference sequence). This chain's CDR3 is CASSFGQAGGSSYNSPLHF. Written as DNA, the CDR3 is TGTGCCAGCAGTTTTGGACAGGCTGGAGGGAGCTCCTATAATTCACCCCTCCACTTT.

V gene TRBV12-5 combines with J gene TRBJ2-7; TRBD1 is a possible D gene (6 bases). Germline V gene sequence: CDR1 LGHNT, CDR2 FRNRAP. The V end lost 2 bases, the J end lost 5 bases, and 31 bases lay between the germline ends. The CDR3 sequence is 20 residues long. CDR3 bases: TGTGCTAGTGGTTTGACCTCCGTTATTGGGGACAAAAGGATTAAGGACGAGCAGTACTTC. As protein: CASGLTSVIGDKRIKDEQYF.

The V call is TRBV5-4, the J call TRBJ2-2, with 7 positions matching TRBD2. Per germline, CDR1 SGHNT and CDR2 YYREEE (reference sequence). The CDR3 sequence is 15 residues long. V shed 0 bases and J 6 bases; nucleotides not matched to a gene: 5. The CDR3 DNA reads as TGTGCCAGCAGCTTGGACGGACTAGGAGCCGGGGAGCTGTTTTTT. Its protein product is CASSLDGLGAGELFF.

This clone occurred a few times. This chain uses TRBV4-1 with TRBJ2-3, with 7 bases matching TRBD1. Losses at the gene ends were 1 base for V and 3 bases for J; bases not matched to a gene: 10. CDR3 length equals 17 residues. CDR1 MGHRA and CDR2 YSYEKL come from the germline V gene. The chain's CDR3 is CASSQGDRARRTDTQYF. DNA of the CDR3: TGCGCCAGCAGCCAAGGCGACAGGGCCCGGCGGACAGATACGCAGTATTTT.

The chain recombines TRBV27 with TRBJ1-6; 9 nucleotides agree with TRBD1. Per germline, CDR1 MNHEY and CDR2 SMNVEV (reference sequence). Trimming removed 2 bases from V and 10 bases from J; junction bases left unmatched: 6. The CDR3 runs to 15 residues. CDR3 DNA: TGTGCCAGCAGTTTACGGACAGGGGTCTGGTCACCCCTCCACTTT. Encoded protein: CASSLRTGVWSPLHF.

V gene TRBV14 combines with J gene TRBJ1-1; D is undetermined. The CDR3 has 13 residues. V lost 1 base and J 0 bases, leaving 3 bases between the germline ends. Germline CDR1 SGHDN, CDR2 FVKESK. CDR3 DNA sequence: TGTGCCAGCAGCCAAGCTCTGAACACTGAAGCTTTCTTT. Its translation is CASSQALNTEAFF.

V is TRBV6-5 and J is TRBJ2-5; 9 bases align to TRBD2. CDR3 length: 14 amino acids. Per germline, CDR1 MNHEY and CDR2 SVGAGI. V dropped 5 bases and J dropped 5; count of bases not matched to a gene: 6. The CDR3 reads CASSRGRARETQYF. DNA for the CDR3: TGTGCCAGCAGTCGCGGGAGGGCCAGGGAGACCCAGTACTTC.

The chain joins TRBV11-3 to TRBJ2-5; 9 nucleotides align to TRBD2. The germline CDR1 and CDR2 sequences are SGHNT and YENEEA. The CDR3 consists of 17 residues. J lost 2 bases, V lost 0 bases, and 7 bases had no gene match. The CDR3 protein is CASSLDRQTSGQETQYF. In DNA form, the CDR3 reads TGTGCCAGCAGCTTAGATCGCCAGACTAGCGGACAAGAGACCCAGTACTTC.

The chain links TRBV21-1 to TRBJ1-1. TRBV21-1 is given as a pseudogene. The CDR3 consists of 20 residues. The CDR3 protein is CASSKRRDAEGPTVRTEAFF. The CDR3 nucleotides read TGTGCCAGCAGCAAAAGGCGGGACGCCGAGGGTCCCACCGTGCGCACTGAAGCTTTCTTT.

This chain joins TRBV7-9 and TRBJ2-1; 11 positions match TRBD2. Germline V CDR1 and CDR2: SEHNR, FQNEAQ (reference sequence). Trimming cost V 1 base and J 9 bases; bases outside gene matches: 2. The CDR3 totals 14 residues. CDR3 region: CASSLGTSGFEQFF. CDR3 DNA: TGTGCCAGCAGCTTAGGGACTAGCGGGTTTGAGCAGTTCTTC.

This chain connects TRBV11-3 to TRBJ1-3, with 7 nucleotides matching TRBD1. V was clipped by 5 bases and J by 5 bases; unmatched bases: 6. Germline values: CDR1 SGHNT, CDR2 YENEEA. The CDR3 totals 14 residues. Here the CDR3 DNA reads TGTGCCAGCAGCCCGGGACAGTTTAGAAACACCATATATTTT. Translating gives CASSPGQFRNTIYF.

V and J are TRBV9 and TRBJ2-1; 7 bases align to TRBD2. The V gene's germline CDR1 is SGDLS and CDR2 YYNGEE. This CDR3 comprises 15 residues. The V gene end was trimmed by 1 base and the J gene end by 8 bases; junction bases not matched to a gene: 9. In nucleotides, the CDR3 is TGTGCCAGCAGCGTATTTGGCGGGGGTTGGGATGAGCAGTTCTTC. It encodes CASSVFGGGWDEQFF. Using reference TRBV9 and TRBJ2-1 for the parts outside the CDR3, the full variable domain is DSGVTQTPKHLITATGQRVTLRCSPRSGDLSVYWYQQSLDQGLQFLIQYYNGEERAKGNILERFSAQQFPDLHSELNLSSLELGDSALYFCASSVFGGGWDEQFFGPGTRLTVL.

The chain couples TRBV27 to TRBJ1-1; TRBD1 aligns across 8 bases. The V segment lost 3 bases and the J segment 1 base; nucleotides outside the gene matches: 1. This CDR3 spans 14 amino acids. Germline V gene lookup returns CDR1 MNHEY and CDR2 SMNVEV (reference sequence). The DNA of the CDR3 is TGTGCCAGCAGTTTGGACAGGGCGAACACTGAAGCTTTCTTT. This gives the protein CASSLDRANTEAFF.

The J gene is TRBJ1-5, the V gene TRBV24-1, with 8 bases that match TRBD1. This CDR3 contains 13 residues. V gave up 10 bases and J gave up 4 bases; unmatched junction bases: 5. The V gene's germline CDR1 is KGHDR and CDR2 SFDVKD. The CDR3 nucleotides read TGTGCCACACAGGACAGGGCGAATCAGCCCCAGCATTTT. It specifies CATQDRANQPQHF.

The gene calls are TRBV10-2 and TRBJ2-1; possible D gene TRBD2, 5 bases. The germline V gene has CDR1 WSHSY and CDR2 SAAADI. Trimming removed 7 bases from V and 6 bases from J, with 10 bases in between. The CDR3 runs 12 residues. CDR3 DNA sequence: TGCGCCAGCATAGGGCTAGCCAATGAGCAGTTCTTC. Amino acids: CASIGLANEQFF.

CDR3: CASSLSRGAAFF. CDR3 nucleotide sequence: TGCGCCAGCAGCTTGTCCCGAGGCGCAGCTTTCTTT. This rearrangement joins TRBV5-1 to TRBJ1-1; D not resolved. This CDR3 is 12 amino acids long. V was trimmed by 1 base and J by 10 bases, leaving 11 bases between them. The germline V gene has CDR1 SGHRS and CDR2 YFSETQ.

The chain uses TRBV30 and TRBJ2-3; no firm D call. V was trimmed by 3 bases and J by 1 base, leaving 8 bases between them. CDR1 is GTSNPN and CDR2 is SVGIG in the germline V gene (reference sequence). CDR3 size: 13 residues. CDR3 sequence: CAWSAIRTDTQYF. The CDR3 nucleotides read TGTGCCTGGAGCGCTATACGCACAGATACGCAGTATTTT.

This clone was counted a single time. This sequence joins TRBV10-3 and TRBJ2-3, with 8 bases identical to TRBD2. Trimming cost V 4 bases and J 5 bases; bases outside gene matches: 8. The length of the CDR3 is 15 residues. From germline, CDR1 is ENHRY and CDR2 SYGVKD. The CDR3 here is CAISVQRESIDTQYF. The CDR3 DNA is TGTGCCATCAGTGTTCAGCGGGAGTCGATAGATACGCAGTATTTT.

V and J are TRBV13 and TRBJ2-1, with 10 bases aligning to TRBD2. The CDR3 has 16 amino acids. Germline CDR1 and CDR2: PRHDT and FYEKMQ (reference sequence). V lost 2 bases and J lost 7; bases outside the gene matches: 8. CDR3 region: CASSLPPRTSGNEQFF. In DNA form, the CDR3 reads TGTGCCAGCAGCTTACCCCCCAGGACTAGCGGAAATGAGCAGTTCTTC.

This chain links TRBV2 with TRBJ2-1, with D perhaps TRBD2 (5 bases). Germline CDR1 is SNHLY and CDR2 is FYNNEI. This CDR3 comprises 14 residues. Trimming cost V 6 bases and J 7 bases, with 16 bases left between them. CDR3 DNA: TGTGCCAGCAGGGAGACTGTGAGGGTGAATGAGCAGTTCTTC. Translation: CASRETVRVNEQFF.